This T cell receptor (beta chain) comes out of a study of cytomegalovirus exposure and HLA in healthy donors. General study results and limits: Cytomegalovirus status was reportedly diagnosed by the classifier with high specificity and sensitivity. Information on immune exposure was restricted to one variable (CMV serostatus). DRB1 had the most TCR associations and HLA-C the fewest, a later analysis found, with rates varying by HLA locus.

60 Vbeta and 13 Jbeta primers were used in PCR. Sequenced by immunoSEQ multiplex PCR; TCRdb stores in-frame clones only, minus some. The table lists about 140,000 clones, 77% of them singletons. This clone was found once. Its specificity is not known. Germline V gene data show CDR1 as SEHNR and CDR2 as FQNEAQ (reference sequence). The germline V and J ends were trimmed by 5 bases and 4 bases, with 17 bases remaining between them. This CDR3 contains 16 residues. This clonotype was obtained from a female donor in good health and CMV-seronegative. The genes are TRBV7-9 and TRBJ2-2, with D perhaps matching TRBD1 (5 bases). The sample consisted of PBMCs. As DNA, the CDR3 is TGTGCCAGCAGCCCCCTAGGGGAACGGAGCACCGGGGAGCTGTTTTTT. It encodes CASSPLGERSTGELFF.